The rows below give T cell receptor beta chains drawn from one sample of a study of blood T cell repertoires in COVID-19. Some clones are missing from TCRdb's copy, which holds only in-frame ones; the method was immunoSEQ multiplex PCR. Among approximately 80,000 clones listed, 70% to 90% were seen once. Source material: peripheral blood. These receptors all come from a man in his forties or fifties with acute or convalescent COVID-19. CDR3s include the opening cysteine and the closing phenylalanine or tryptophan.

>TRBV18|TRBJ1-1
CASSPPRTQNTEAFF
>TRBV13|TRBJ1-1
CASSLGGGQNTEAFF
>TRBV20-1|TRBJ1-2
CSASPGGGYTF
>TRBV30|TRBJ1-6
CAWSDPLSSYNSPLHF
>TRBV7-6|TRBJ2-3
CASSLTSGYTDTQYF
>TRBV11-2|TRBJ2-1
CASSLNRAYNEQFF
>TRBV28|TRBJ1-2
CASSLYDNAWDGYTF
>TRBV19|TRBJ1-1
CASTPGGSRTEAFF
>TRBV5-8|TRBJ1-1
CASSFGGFRTEAFF
>TRBV19|TRBJ1-1
CASSAFYKGGDTEAFF
>TRBV3-1/TRBV3-2|TRBJ2-3
CASSQGGVSDTQYF
>TRBV19|TRBJ2-7
CASSTQGEASEQYF
>TRBV9|TRBJ1-6
CASSGEGSYNSPLHF
>TRBV7-2|TRBJ2-1
CASSWQVYNEQFF
>TRBV6-5|TRBJ1-1
CASTTWAGGTEAFF
>TRBV27|TRBJ1-4
CASSLTGNKEKLFF
>TRBV30|TRBJ1-2
CAWSVGGGGYTF
>TRBV6-5|TRBJ2-7
CASSYGDRVYEQYF
>TRBV11-3|TRBJ2-3
CASSFSSTDTQYF
>TRBV10-3|TRBJ2-1
CAISYTSGTYNEQFF
>TRBV7-2|TRBJ2-5
CASSLQGGGPQETQYF
>TRBV7-9|TRBJ1-1
CASSLDRGTDEAFF
>TRBV29-1|TRBJ1-2
CSVATGTDYGYTF
>TRBV27|TRBJ2-7
CASSSPGLGPREQYF
>TRBV6-2/TRBV6-3|TRBJ2-5
CASSWTGGLVETQYF
>TRBV13|TRBJ2-5
CASSGGTGGRQETQYF
>TRBV20-1|TRBJ1-1
CSASRETEAFF
>TRBV18|TRBJ1-2
CASSPRIGADYGYTF
>TRBV30|TRBJ1-3
CAWSVGTGFHLPGNTIYF
>TRBV6-1|TRBJ1-1
CASSEGIRQVNTEAFF
>TRBV11-2|TRBJ1-1
CASSLDHWNTEAFF
>TRBV6-5|TRBJ2-3
CASSLEGQGIDTQYF
>TRBV4-2|TRBJ1-1
CASSQVHRDEAFF
>TRBV7-2|TRBJ1-5
CASRQDRVGNQPQHF
>TRBV19|TRBJ1-4
CASSIETGTEKLFF
>TRBV5-1|TRBJ2-1
CASSLTGGNNEQFF
>TRBV6-2/TRBV6-3|TRBJ2-7
CASSYYSREQYF
>TRBV27|TRBJ2-4
CASRGGRDAKNIQYF
>TRBV5-4|TRBJ2-7
CASSLVGTGVYEQYF
>TRBV18|TRBJ1-1
CASSPRSPMAGGNTEAFF
>TRBV29-1|TRBJ2-7
CSFRSGPNEQYF